This T cell receptor beta chain came from a study of a mutant IDH1 vaccine in newly diagnosed glioma. Background on the study: Radiotherapy, temozolomide, or both had been given previously, and both were given to most. Study findings and constraints: Changes to the top peripheral T cell clonotypes appeared unrelated to pseudoprogression.

Points on this clone: The antigen remains unidentified.

Looked up from germline, CDR1 is MNHEY and CDR2 is SVGAGI. The CDR3 consists of 15 residues. V gave up 0 bases and J gave up 2 bases; unmatched junction bases: 2. Time point of the sample: baseline, week 1 (first vaccination visit). Noted treatment: pre-vaccination baseline after standard-of-care therapy. In every donor, the tumor was a new WHO grade 3 or 4 IDH1-mutant, ATRX-lost astrocytoma. Sequencing was performed with immunoSEQ multiplex PCR; in TCRdb, only in-frame clones are kept and a portion is missing. Of tens of thousands of clones detected, 80% to 90% appear once; the ten largest clones hold around 4.9%.

The sample was PBMCs, taken from a glioma patient treated with radiotherapy, temozolomide or both. The chain employs TRBV6-5 and TRBJ2-5; 8 bases align to TRBD1. The TCR originated in a woman in her thirties or forties with glioma. The DNA of the CDR3 is TGTGCCAGCAGTTACTCCACAGGGGGGCAAGAGACCCAGTACTTC. Translation: CASSYSTGGQETQYF.